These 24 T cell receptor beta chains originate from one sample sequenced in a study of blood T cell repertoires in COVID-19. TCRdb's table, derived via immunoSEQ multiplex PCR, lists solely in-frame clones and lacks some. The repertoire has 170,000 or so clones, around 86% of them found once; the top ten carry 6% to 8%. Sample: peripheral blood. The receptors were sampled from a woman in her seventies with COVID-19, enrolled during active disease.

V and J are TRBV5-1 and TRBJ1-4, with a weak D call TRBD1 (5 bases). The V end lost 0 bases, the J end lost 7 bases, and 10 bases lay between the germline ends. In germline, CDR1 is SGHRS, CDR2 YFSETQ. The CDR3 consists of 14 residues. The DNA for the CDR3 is TGCGCCAGCAGCTTGGCCAGGGAGGGTGAAAAACTGTTTTTT. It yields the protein CASSLAREGEKLFF.

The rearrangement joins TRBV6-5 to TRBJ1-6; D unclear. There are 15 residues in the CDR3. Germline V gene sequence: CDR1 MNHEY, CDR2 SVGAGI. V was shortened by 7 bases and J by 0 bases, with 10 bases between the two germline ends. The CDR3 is CASTGGSSYNSPLHF. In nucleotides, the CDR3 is TGTGCCAGCACGGGTGGGAGCTCCTATAATTCACCCCTCCACTTT.

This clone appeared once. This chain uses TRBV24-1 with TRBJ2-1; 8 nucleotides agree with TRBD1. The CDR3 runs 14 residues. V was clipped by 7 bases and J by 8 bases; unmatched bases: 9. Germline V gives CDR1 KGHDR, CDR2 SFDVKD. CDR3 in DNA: TGTGCCACCAGCTCGGACAGGGCTGGGGATGAGCAGTTCTTC. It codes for CATSSDRAGDEQFF.

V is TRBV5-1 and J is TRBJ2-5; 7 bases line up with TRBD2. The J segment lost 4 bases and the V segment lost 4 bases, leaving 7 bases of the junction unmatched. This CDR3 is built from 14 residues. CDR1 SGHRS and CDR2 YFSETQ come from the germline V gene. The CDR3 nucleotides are TGCGCCAGCAGCCAAACGCCTAGCGGAGAGACCCAGTACTTC. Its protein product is CASSQTPSGETQYF.

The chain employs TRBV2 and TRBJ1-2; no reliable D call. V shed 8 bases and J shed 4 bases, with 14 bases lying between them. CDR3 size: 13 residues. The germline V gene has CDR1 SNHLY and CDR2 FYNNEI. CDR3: CASAEDGSYGYTF. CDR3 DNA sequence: TGTGCCAGCGCCGAGGATGGATCCTATGGCTACACCTTC.

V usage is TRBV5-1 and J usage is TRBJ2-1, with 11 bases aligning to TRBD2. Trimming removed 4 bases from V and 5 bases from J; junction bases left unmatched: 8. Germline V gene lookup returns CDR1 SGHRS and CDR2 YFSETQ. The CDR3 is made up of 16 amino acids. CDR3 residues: CASSSTSGRTHNEQFF. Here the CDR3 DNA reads TGCGCCAGCAGCAGCACTAGCGGGAGAACCCACAATGAGCAGTTCTTC.

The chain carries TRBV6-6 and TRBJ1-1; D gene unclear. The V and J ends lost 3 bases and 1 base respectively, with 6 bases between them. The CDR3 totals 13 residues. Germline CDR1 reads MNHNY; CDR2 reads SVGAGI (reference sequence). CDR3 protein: CASSYKQNTEAFF. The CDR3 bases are TGTGCCAGCAGTTATAAGCAGAACACTGAAGCTTTCTTT.

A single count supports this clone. The CDR3 region has the DNA TGTGCCAGCAGCTTACGATCGGGCAATCAGCCCCAGCATTTT. This codes for CASSLRSGNQPQHF. The chain has TRBV5-8 and TRBJ1-5; no reliable D call. Germline assignment: CDR1 SGHTS and CDR2 YDEGEE. V was shortened by 2 bases and J by 2 bases, with 8 bases between the two germline ends. This CDR3 is 14 amino acids long.

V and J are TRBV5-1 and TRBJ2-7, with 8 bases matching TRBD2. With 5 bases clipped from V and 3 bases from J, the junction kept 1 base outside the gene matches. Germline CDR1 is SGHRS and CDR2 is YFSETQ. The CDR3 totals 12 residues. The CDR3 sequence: CASSREGYEQYF. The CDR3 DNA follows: TGCGCCAGCAGTCGGGAGGGCTACGAGCAGTACTTC.

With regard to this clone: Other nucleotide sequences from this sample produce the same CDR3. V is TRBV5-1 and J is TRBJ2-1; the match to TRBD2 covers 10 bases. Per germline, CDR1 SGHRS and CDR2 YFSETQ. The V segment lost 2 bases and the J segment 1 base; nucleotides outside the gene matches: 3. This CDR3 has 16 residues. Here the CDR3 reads CASSFLAGGSYNEQFF. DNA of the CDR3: TGCGCCAGCAGCTTCTTAGCGGGAGGATCCTACAATGAGCAGTTCTTC.

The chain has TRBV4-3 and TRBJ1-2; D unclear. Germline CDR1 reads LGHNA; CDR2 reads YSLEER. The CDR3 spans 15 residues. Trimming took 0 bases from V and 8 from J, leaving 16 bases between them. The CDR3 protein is CASSQDGQMRYGYTF. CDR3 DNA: TGCGCCAGCAGCCAAGATGGGCAGATGCGATACGGCTACACCTTC.

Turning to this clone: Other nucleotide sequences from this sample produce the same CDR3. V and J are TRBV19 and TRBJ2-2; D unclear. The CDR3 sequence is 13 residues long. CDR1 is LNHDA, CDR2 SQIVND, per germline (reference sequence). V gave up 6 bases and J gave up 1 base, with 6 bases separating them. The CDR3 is CASSSGNTGELFF. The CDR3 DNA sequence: TGTGCCAGTAGCTCAGGGAACACCGGGGAGCTGTTTTTT.

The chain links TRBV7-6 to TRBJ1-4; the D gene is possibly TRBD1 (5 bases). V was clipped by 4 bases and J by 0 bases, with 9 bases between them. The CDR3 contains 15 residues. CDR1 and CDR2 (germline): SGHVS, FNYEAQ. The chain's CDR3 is CASSSQESTNEKLFF. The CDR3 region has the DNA TGTGCCAGCAGCTCACAGGAATCAACTAATGAAAAACTGTTTTTT.

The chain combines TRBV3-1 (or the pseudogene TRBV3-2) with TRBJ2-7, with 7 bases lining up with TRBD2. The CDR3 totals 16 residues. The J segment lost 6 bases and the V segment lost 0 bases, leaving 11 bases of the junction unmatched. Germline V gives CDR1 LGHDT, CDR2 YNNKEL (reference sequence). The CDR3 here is CASSQDITGGVCEQYF. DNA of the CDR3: TGTGCCAGCAGCCAAGATATCACGGGAGGTGTCTGCGAGCAGTACTTC.

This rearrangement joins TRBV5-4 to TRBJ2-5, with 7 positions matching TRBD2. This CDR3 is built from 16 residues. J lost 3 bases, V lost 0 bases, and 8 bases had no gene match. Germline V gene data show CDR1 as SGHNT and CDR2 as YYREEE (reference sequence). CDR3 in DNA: TGTGCCAGCAGCTTGGGGGGAGGGCAATTCGAAGAGACCCAGTACTTC. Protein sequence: CASSLGGGQFEETQYF.

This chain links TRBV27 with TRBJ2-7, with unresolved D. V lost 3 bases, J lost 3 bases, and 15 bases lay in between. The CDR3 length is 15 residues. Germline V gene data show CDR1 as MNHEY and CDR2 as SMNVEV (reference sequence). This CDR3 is CASSFKGRNFYEQYF. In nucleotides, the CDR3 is TGTGCCAGCAGTTTCAAAGGCAGGAACTTCTACGAGCAGTACTTC.

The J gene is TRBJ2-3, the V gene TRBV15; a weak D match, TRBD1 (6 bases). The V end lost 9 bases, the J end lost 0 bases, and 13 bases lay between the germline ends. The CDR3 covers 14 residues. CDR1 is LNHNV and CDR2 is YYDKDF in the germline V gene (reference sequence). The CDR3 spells CATTTGWSTDTQYF. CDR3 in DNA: TGTGCCACAACCACAGGGTGGAGCACAGATACGCAGTATTTT.

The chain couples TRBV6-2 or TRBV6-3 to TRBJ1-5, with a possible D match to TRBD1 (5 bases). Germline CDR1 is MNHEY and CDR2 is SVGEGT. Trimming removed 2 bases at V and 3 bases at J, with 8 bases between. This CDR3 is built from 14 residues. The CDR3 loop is CASSYTGDNQPQHF. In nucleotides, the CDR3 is TGTGCCAGCAGTTACACGGGGGACAATCAGCCCCAGCATTTT.

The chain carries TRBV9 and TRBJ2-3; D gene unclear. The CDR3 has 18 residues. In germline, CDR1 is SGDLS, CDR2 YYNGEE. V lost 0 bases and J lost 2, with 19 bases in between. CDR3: CASSVDVSRLQFTDTQYF. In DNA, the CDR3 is TGTGCCAGCAGCGTAGACGTCTCTCGACTGCAATTCACAGATACGCAGTATTTT.

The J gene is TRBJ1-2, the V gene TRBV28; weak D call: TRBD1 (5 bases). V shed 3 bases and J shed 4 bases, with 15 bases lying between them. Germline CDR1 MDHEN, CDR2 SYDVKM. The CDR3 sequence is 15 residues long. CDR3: CASSLAGGVSYGYTF. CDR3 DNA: TGTGCCAGCAGTTTGGCTGGGGGGGTGAGCTATGGCTACACCTTC.

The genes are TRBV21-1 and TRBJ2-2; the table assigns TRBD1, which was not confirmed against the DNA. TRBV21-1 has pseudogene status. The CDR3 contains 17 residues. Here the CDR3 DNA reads TGTGCCAGCAGCAAAGGCGGTACAGGGGCGCGAACCGGGGAGCTGTTTTTT. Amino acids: CASSKGGTGARTGELFF.

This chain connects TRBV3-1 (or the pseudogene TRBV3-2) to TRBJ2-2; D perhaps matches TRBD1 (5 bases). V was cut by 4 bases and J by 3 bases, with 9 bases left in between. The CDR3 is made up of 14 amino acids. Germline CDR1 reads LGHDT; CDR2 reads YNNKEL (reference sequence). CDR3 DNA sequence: TGTGCCAGCAGCCGTGCCAGGGACACCGGGGAGCTGTTTTTT. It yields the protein CASSRARDTGELFF.

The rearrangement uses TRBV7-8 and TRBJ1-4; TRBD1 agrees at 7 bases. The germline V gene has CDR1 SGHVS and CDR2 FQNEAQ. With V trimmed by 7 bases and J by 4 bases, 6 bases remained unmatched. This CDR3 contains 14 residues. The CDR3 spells CASTPGQFNEKLFF. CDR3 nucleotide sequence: TGTGCCAGCACCCCGGGACAGTTTAATGAAAAACTGTTTTTT.

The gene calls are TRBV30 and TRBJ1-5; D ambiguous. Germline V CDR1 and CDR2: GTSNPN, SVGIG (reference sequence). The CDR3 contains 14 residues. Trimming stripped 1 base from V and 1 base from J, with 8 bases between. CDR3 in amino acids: CAWSDLQSNQPQHF. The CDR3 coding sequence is TGTGCCTGGAGTGATTTACAAAGCAATCAGCCCCAGCATTTT.